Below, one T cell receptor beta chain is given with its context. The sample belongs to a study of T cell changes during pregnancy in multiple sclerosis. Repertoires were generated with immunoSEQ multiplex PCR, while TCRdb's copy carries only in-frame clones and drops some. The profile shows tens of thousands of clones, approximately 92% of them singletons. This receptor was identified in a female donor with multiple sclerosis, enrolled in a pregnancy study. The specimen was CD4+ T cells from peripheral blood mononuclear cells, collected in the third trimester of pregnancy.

The DNA for the CDR3 is TGTGCCAGCAGCTCATCCACGGGGGGAGCTAACTATGGCTACACCTTC. This gives the protein CASSSSTGGANYGYTF. V usage is TRBV11-2 and J usage is TRBJ1-2; possible D gene TRBD1, 5 bases. Germline V gene sequence: CDR1 SGHAT, CDR2 FQNNGV. The CDR3 sequence is 16 residues long. V lost 4 bases and J lost 0, with 15 bases in between.